This T cell receptor beta chain emerged from a study of long-term antiretroviral therapy in people with HIV. General study results and limits: Within the repertoire, clones expanded before ART were dominant at all time points. Against controls, HIV repertoires showed narrower ranges of CDR3 length.

An immunoSEQ assay, version v3.0, was performed at survey level. The assay was immunoSEQ multiplex PCR, and TCRdb's table has in-frame clones only and misses some. The table has approximately 18,000 clones, roughly nine tenths seen once. The CDR3 runs to 17 residues. This clone has more than one count but fewer than ten. Its antigen remains unidentified. The rearrangement uses TRBV21-1 and TRBJ1-1; the listed D gene, TRBD1, was not tested against the DNA. TRBV21-1 is a pseudogene segment. Source: unsorted PBMCs, taken 3 years after starting antiretroviral therapy. This sequence originates from a man in his fifties with HIV. The CDR3 sequence is CASSPNAGDRVNTEAFF. The CDR3 nucleotides are TGTGCCAGCTCGCCAAACGCTGGGGACAGGGTGAACACTGAAGCTTTCTTT.